The next 14 T cell receptor beta chains were all read from a single sample in a study of OX40 agonist ivuxolimab in advanced cancers. Sequenced by immunoSEQ multiplex PCR; TCRdb stores in-frame clones only, minus some. The sample records around 38,000 clones, roughly 80% being singletons. The sample was CD4+ or CD8+ T cells sorted from blood, taken in a trial of the OX40 agonist ivuxolimab. These receptors all stem from an adult with an advanced solid tumor such as melanoma, head and neck, liver or kidney cancer.

The V gene is TRBV29-1, the J gene TRBJ2-3; 8 nucleotides match TRBD1. J gave up 5 bases and V 7 bases, and 8 bases lay outside the gene matches. The germline CDR1 and CDR2 sequences are SQVTM and ANQGSEA. The CDR3 loop spans 13 amino acids. The CDR3 is CSGKAGGRDTQYF. The CDR3 nucleotides are TGCAGCGGTAAAGCAGGGGGCCGAGATACGCAGTATTTT.

The rearrangement links TRBV7-2 to TRBJ2-7; D is unresolved. The ends were cut back, 4 bases at V and 0 bases at J, with 16 bases in the middle. Germline-derived CDR1 and CDR2 are SGHTA and FQGNSA. The CDR3 covers 16 residues. This CDR3 is CASSSPPGHPSYEQYF. The CDR3 DNA sequence: TGTGCCAGCAGCTCCCCCCCGGGCCACCCCTCCTACGAGCAGTACTTC.

A word on this clone: One end of the junction does not line up with germline, which may come from a read error. The chain combines TRBV7-2 with TRBJ1-1; D is uncertain. The CDR3 has 14 amino acids. Per the germline V gene, CDR1 is SGHTA and CDR2 is FQGNSA. Written as DNA, the CDR3 is TGTGCCAGCAGCTTGTTGGTGCAGAACATTGAAGCTTTCTTT. Translating gives CASSLLVQNIEAFF.

This clone came up once. The chain carries TRBV30 and TRBJ2-2; possible D gene TRBD1, 5 bases. This CDR3 comprises 14 residues. CDR1 and CDR2 from the germline V gene are GTSNPN and SVGIG (reference sequence). The germline V and J ends were trimmed by 6 bases and 5 bases, with 16 bases remaining between them. The CDR3 coding sequence is TGTGCCTGTACTAAGGGGTTTCGGACCGGGGAGCTGTTTTTT. Translating it yields CACTKGFRTGELFF.

The rearrangement links TRBV10-3 to TRBJ1-6; D ambiguous. The germline V gene has CDR1 ENHRY and CDR2 SYGVKD. This CDR3 spans 12 amino acids. V was cut by 3 bases and J by 7 bases, with 4 bases left in between. This chain's CDR3 is CAISDGNSPLHF. The CDR3 coding sequence is TGTGCCATCAGTGACGGGAATTCACCCCTCCACTTT.

V and J are TRBV10-1 and TRBJ2-2, with D perhaps TRBD1 (5 bases). Per germline, CDR1 WNHNN and CDR2 SYGVQD (reference sequence). Trimming shortened V by 0 bases and J by 2 bases, and 16 bases separated the two germline ends. The CDR3 extends over 18 amino acids. The CDR3 spells CASSESYRFEKNTGELFF. The CDR3 DNA follows: TGCGCCAGCAGTGAGTCTTACAGGTTCGAGAAAAACACCGGGGAGCTGTTTTTT.

V is TRBV20-1 and J is TRBJ2-1; perhaps TRBD1 as D (5 bases). The CDR3 covers 11 residues. Deletions cut 7 bases from V and 4 bases from J, with 8 bases between. The V gene's germline CDR1 is DFQATT and CDR2 SNEGSKA (reference sequence). CDR3 DNA: TGCAGTGGACAGCTATACAATGAGCAGTTCTTC. The encoded protein is CSGQLYNEQFF.

The rearrangement joins TRBV2 to TRBJ1-4; D gene unclear. There are 15 residues in the CDR3. V lost 4 bases to trimming and J lost 8 bases, with 17 bases between them. Germline-derived CDR1 and CDR2 are SNHLY and FYNNEI. This chain's CDR3 is CASSGILPRQEKLFF. CDR3 coding DNA: TGTGCCAGCAGTGGGATTCTCCCTAGGCAGGAAAAACTGTTTTTT.

V gene TRBV9 combines with J gene TRBJ2-2, with a possible D match to TRBD2 (6 bases). The CDR3 contains 15 residues. Germline CDR1 and CDR2: SGDLS and YYNGEE. With 2 bases removed from V and 5 bases from J, the gap between germline ends came to 13 bases. CDR3 DNA sequence: TGTGCCAGCAGCGTTCGGGGAGGAGGGACCGGGGAGCTGTTTTTT. The encoded protein is CASSVRGGGTGELFF.

The chain is built from TRBV30 and TRBJ2-5, with D tentatively TRBD1 (5 bases). Trimming removed 5 bases at V and 5 bases at J, with 9 bases between. The CDR3 contains 11 residues. Germline V gene data show CDR1 as GTSNPN and CDR2 as SVGIG (reference sequence). Here the CDR3 reads CAWGKGETQYF. The CDR3 DNA reads as TGTGCCTGGGGAAAGGGGGAGACCCAGTACTTC. The variable domain in full, with the rest retrieved from reference TRBV30 and TRBJ2-5, is SQTIHQWPATLVQPVGSPLSLECTVEGTSNPNLYWYRQAAGRGLQLLFYSVGIGQISSEVPQNLSASRPQDRQFILSSKKLLLSDSGFYLCAWGKGETQYFGPGTRLLVL.

This sequence joins TRBV4-1 and TRBJ2-5; D might be TRBD1 or TRBD2, each matching 5 bases. The assigned J gene may be wrong: the sequence end matches TRBJ2-7 better. The CDR3 is 15 amino acids. CDR1 MGHRA and CDR2 YSYEKL come from the germline V gene. DNA of the CDR3: TGCGCCAGCAGCCATAGAGGGGAGCAGTACTACGAGCAGTACTTC. It yields the protein CASSHRGEQYYEQYF.

The CDR3 sequence is CASSPDTGLLGEKLFF. Written as DNA, the CDR3 is TGTGCCAGCTCACCAGACACCGGCCTCTTAGGTGAAAAACTGTTTTTT. V is TRBV18 and J is TRBJ1-4; D remains ambiguous. Trimming removed 2 bases from V and 7 bases from J, with 17 bases in between. Germline CDR1 reads KGHSH; CDR2 reads LQKENI. This CDR3 is built from 16 residues.

The chain couples TRBV27 to TRBJ2-1; the match to TRBD2 covers 9 bases. The V segment lost 6 bases and the J segment 9 bases; nucleotides outside the gene matches: 9. Germline V gene sequence: CDR1 MNHEY, CDR2 SMNVEV (reference sequence). The CDR3 totals 14 residues. CDR3 residues: CASSLAGKVTEQFF. The CDR3 nucleotides read TGTGCCAGCAGCCTAGCGGGAAAGGTCACTGAGCAGTTCTTC.

The V call is TRBV9, the J call TRBJ1-1, with a possible D match to TRBD1 (6 bases). Germline CDR1 reads SGDLS; CDR2 reads YYNGEE. Trimming pared 0 bases from V and 2 bases from J, leaving 14 bases between. This CDR3 is 16 amino acids long. The CDR3 DNA sequence: TGTGCCAGCAGCGTAGTTCCCGGGACAAGTAACACTGAAGCTTTCTTT. This translates into CASSVVPGTSNTEAFF.